This T cell receptor (beta chain) emerged from a study of T cells in Graves' hyperthyroidism and ophthalmopathy (dated by TCRdb to between 2018 and 2020). About the investigation overall: Peripheral blood was sampled at the time of initial diagnosis, prior to any treatment. TCR Vbeta CDR3 sequencing of 135 peripheral blood samples (approximately 44 ophthalmopathy, 75 or so hyperthyroidism and some 17 progressor patients) is reported in the paper. The 95 to 100 discovery patients were divided at random into training and test sets in a 7:3 ratio. In about 6 Graves' hyperthyroidism patients, the study also compared T-cell repertoires from thyroid tissue with T-cell repertoires from blood. After sampling, hyperthyroidism patients received methimazole starting at 30 mg daily, and ophthalmopathy patients received high-dose intravenous methylprednisolone. An independent validation cohort of around 19 hyperthyroidism patients and 17 patients who later progressed to ophthalmopathy tested prospective prediction of ophthalmopathy. To identify distinguishing TCR V-J signatures, a discovery cohort of some 100 patients was used, comprising some 45 with Graves' ophthalmopathy and around 60 with stable Graves' hyperthyroidism.

The table lists this clonotype with a few counts. No antigen is known for it. Per-nucleotide qualities are absent, and no much larger clonotype sits a single base away. The TCR beta CDR3 regions were amplified from RNA transcripts. The TCR CDR3 was subjected to a first round of RT-PCR using the HTBI primer set and the Qiagen OneStep RT-PCR kit. The libraries were constructed in a second round of multiplex PCR and then size-selected and purified. Sequencing of the libraries was done on an Illumina HiSeq2000 using paired-end 100 bp reads. The authors' analysis ran thus. Raw data were processed with SOAPnuke, discarding reads with adapters, uncalled bases, mean Phred below 15, or no exact constant-primer or identifier match. COPE v1.2.5 was used to merge high-quality paired reads, and clonotypes were defined as unique nucleotide sequences. Clonotypes were aligned to IMGT TRBV, TRBD and TRBJ reference segments using MiTCR v1.1. The analysis included only V-J combinations with a frequency above 0.0001, which together covered around 99% of the repertoires. A TCS score was defined as the ratio of F50 (clonal expansion) to E x V (chaos), with BLOSUM62-based TCRdist applied between CDR3 peptides within each V-J. Welch's t-statistics and random forest reduced around 510 V-J features to 10 to 15, which were used in a naive Bayes classifier (R e1071). The public reads were reanalyzed by TCRdb: fastp trimming at Q25, MiXCR alignment, in-frame beta chains only. Here each entry gathers all rows of one CDR3 protein and keeps the most common genes and DNA. TCRdb's processing, not the study's, gives the V and J calls here. This sample is represented by approximately 400,000 distinct CDR3 sequences; approximately 14% of them were singletons. The top ten constitute roughly a quarter of the sample.

The hyperthyroidism patients were between 18 and 65 years old and newly diagnosed, with a disease duration of less than 2 months. Exclusion was applied to patients with uncontrolled infections, other autoimmune diseases, pregnancy or lactation. Diagnoses were established on the basis of clinical symptoms, serum thyroxine and TRAb, thyroid ultrasound, and orbital computed tomography. Blood from progressor patients was collected at the time of first diagnosis with hyperthyroidism, before any ophthalmopathy symptoms had appeared. PBMCs were isolated from 8 to 10 ml of fresh peripheral blood by Ficoll-Paque density gradient centrifugation. Progressor patients were first diagnosed with Graves' hyperthyroidism and then developed ophthalmopathy during follow-up. Total RNA was extracted using Trizol reagent, and RNA quality was assessed on an Agilent 2100 Bioanalyzer. Points the paper makes about the study in general: Sample size was not statistically predetermined, and blinding of investigators to group allocation was not performed. Most expanded thyroid clonotypes (frequency above 0.001) were also detected in blood, suggesting blood repertoires may reflect thyroid immune responses. In validation, progression to ophthalmopathy was predicted by the model with more than 65% sensitivity and 72% to 80% specificity, a median of about 6 months before onset. A model built on a 13 V-J signature distinguished ophthalmopathy from stable hyperthyroidism, reaching 85% to 90% sensitivity and 81.08% specificity in cross-validation and 80%/75% in testing.

V gives up 5 bases and J gives up 0 bases, and the segment between their germline ends measures 8 bases. Including the terminal cysteine and phenylalanine, the CDR3 comprises 14 residues. The sequence is cut down to CDR3 DNA, 42 bases in frame from base 1. CDR1 is given as MNHEY and CDR2 as SMNVEV, both from the germline V gene (reference sequence). Source material: blood. The TCR originated in a woman aged 18-29 years with Graves' hyperthyroidism that later progressed to Graves' ophthalmopathy. The chain is assembled from TRBV27 and TRBJ2-1, with an unclear D gene assignment. The nucleotide sequence reads as follows: TGTGCCAGCAGTCCCGATTCCTCCTACAATGAGCAGTTCTTC. Protein translation: CASSPDSSYNEQFF.